The clone carrying this TCR beta chain was detected a few times. What it binds is unknown. Via the markers CD45RO/CCR7/CD25/CD127/CD95/CD27, stem cell-like memory, regulatory, central memory and naive CD4+ cells were sorted. The data originate from a study of beta chain features in type 1 diabetes. At the level of the study: In age, gender and cell yields, patients were similar to healthy donors.

Reverse transcription of all isolated RNA meant that expressed TCRB transcripts were sequenced. Reads from naive, central memory and regulatory T cell samples averaged roughly 3.3 million. Generated by immunoSEQ multiplex PCR, the TCRdb table keeps only in-frame clones and is missing some. This sample carries roughly 240,000 clones, around 24% of them seen once, and the ten largest clones take 0.012%. The CDR3 is 14 residues long. Germline CDR1 is ENHRY and CDR2 is SYGVKD. Trimming cost V 5 bases and J 4 bases; bases outside gene matches: 3. Regarding the study as a whole: Shortening of TCRB CDR3s, moderate but significant, appeared in all four CD4+ subsets of Type 1 diabetes patients. A potential PCR bias toward shorter templates would be equal in patient and control samples.

The chain carries TRBV10-3 and TRBJ2-7, with TRBD2 identical over 12 bases. What was sequenced was naive CD4+ T cells from blood. The source is a woman aged 25 to 39 with type 1 diabetes. This CDR3 is CAISSGTSGYEQYF. The CDR3 DNA follows: TGTGCCATCAGTTCCGGGACTAGCGGGTACGAGCAGTACTTC.